This T cell receptor beta chain was sequenced for a study of blood T cell repertoires in COVID-19. At the level of the study: There were acute and convalescent COVID-19 samples, and they came from the United States, Italy and Spain. PBMCs, B-cell-depleted T cells, or T cells were the source of the cDNA or gDNA that made up the material.

Enrolled during active infection, Seattle patients were then followed longitudinally. Methods used by the authors: Cell counts per sample came from amplifying reference gene primers. TCRdb's table, derived via immunoSEQ multiplex PCR, lists solely in-frame clones and lacks some. The V and J calls and clone size are taken from that table; D and trimming were inferred from the DNA. The sample consists of about 250,000 clones, 90% of them appearing once. Per germline, CDR1 SGHRS and CDR2 YFSETQ. The CDR3 is 16 residues long. V was clipped by 4 bases and J by 0 bases, with 14 bases between them. The chain recombines TRBV5-1 with TRBJ2-1; TRBD2 might be the D (5 bases). This sequence originates from a woman between 55 and 75 years old with COVID-19, enrolled during active disease. The sample comprised peripheral blood. Here the CDR3 reads CASSAGLGSSYNEQFF. The DNA of the CDR3 is TGCGCCAGCAGCGCAGGACTGGGGAGCTCCTACAATGAGCAGTTCTTC.